The next 12 T cell receptor beta chains were all read from a single sample in a study of blood T cells in healthy people across ages. The use of a sample-barcoded 5' primer and a J-beta primer mix characterized a second PCR of roughly 7 to 11 cycles. TCRdb itself ran the 5' RACE reads through MiXCR, one entry per CDR3 protein. Here the sample spans 650,000 to 800,000 distinct CDR3 sequences, 45% to 60% being singletons. The sequenced sample was blood. The receptors were gathered from a woman of 80 years or more in good health.

J is TRBJ2-5 and V is TRBV20-1; 7 bases map to TRBD2. The CDR3 length is 15 residues. The trim removed 0 bases at V and 11 bases at J, leaving 15 bases unmatched. CDR1 and CDR2 from the germline V gene are DFQATT and SNEGSKA (reference sequence). The CDR3 DNA sequence: TGCAGTGCTAGAGAGGTTACGGGAGGATCCCATGAGCAGTACTTC. It translates to CSAREVTGGSHEQYF.

This clonotype was recorded many times. The chain carries TRBV27 and TRBJ1-6; 7 nucleotides line up with TRBD1. Germline V gene sequence: CDR1 MNHEY, CDR2 SMNVEV (reference sequence). The CDR3 loop spans 15 amino acids. After removal of 2 bases from V and 7 bases from J, the junction contained 5 bases not matched to a gene. The CDR3 nucleotides read TGTGCCAGCAGTTTAACAAGACAGGGCAATTCACCCCTCCACTTT. Its protein product is CASSLTRQGNSPLHF.

The chain's CDR3 is CASCPGNSYNSPLHF. The CDR3 bases are TGTGCCAGCTGTCCAGGGAACTCCTATAATTCACCCCTCCACTTT. The rearrangement links TRBV7-2 to TRBJ1-6; the D gene is possibly TRBD1 (5 bases). Germline V lookup: CDR1 SGHTA, CDR2 FQGNSA. The CDR3 is made up of 15 amino acids. Trimming stripped 8 bases from V and 0 bases from J, with 11 bases between.

This clonotype was counted many times. The chain joins TRBV20-1 to TRBJ1-4; a possible D gene is TRBD1 (5 bases). V was trimmed by 1 base and J by 8 bases, leaving 14 bases between them. Germline V CDR1 and CDR2: DFQATT, SNEGSKA (reference sequence). The length of the CDR3 is 14 residues. The CDR3 spells CSARVGLGHEKLFF. In DNA form, the CDR3 reads TGCAGTGCTAGAGTGGGATTGGGGCACGAAAAACTGTTTTTT.

The chain couples TRBV12-3 or TRBV12-4 to TRBJ1-4, with D unresolved. This CDR3 has 15 amino acids. V lost 6 bases and J lost 0, with 11 bases in between. CDR3 region: CASRLSQATNEKLFF. CDR3 nucleotide sequence: TGTGCCAGCAGACTGAGCCAGGCAACTAATGAAAAACTGTTTTTT.

This clonotype has at least ten counts. The chain carries TRBV9 and TRBJ2-3; D possibly corresponds to TRBD2 (6 bases). Germline V lookup: CDR1 SGDLS, CDR2 YYNGEE. Deletions cut 0 bases from V and 2 bases from J, with 22 bases between. CDR3 size: 19 residues. CDR3 in DNA: TGTGCCAGCAGCGTAGGCGGAGGGGCCTCTTTAGAATACACAGATACGCAGTATTTT. It codes for CASSVGGGASLEYTDTQYF.

With regard to this clonotype: A much more abundant neighbour one base away suggests this may be a read error. The rearrangement links TRBV20-1 to TRBJ2-1; TRBD1 matches 8 bases. This CDR3 comprises 14 residues. V dropped 3 bases and J dropped 8; count of bases not matched to a gene: 9. Germline CDR1 and CDR2: DFQATT and SNEGSKA (reference sequence). This CDR3 reads CSASRQGTRDEQFF. The CDR3, as DNA: TGCAGTGCTAGCCGACAGGGGACTCGCGATGAGCAGTTCTTC.

This clonotype was seen a single time. A much larger clone is a single base away; this may be a read error. The chain combines TRBV20-1 with TRBJ2-3; 9 bases align to TRBD1. Per germline, CDR1 DFQATT and CDR2 SNEGSKA (reference sequence). J lost 0 bases, V lost 4 bases, and 5 bases had no gene match. The CDR3 has 15 amino acids. The CDR3 protein is CSAIVGTGSTDTQYF. The DNA of the CDR3 is TGCAGTGCTATCGTCGGGACAGGGAGCACAGATACGCAGTATTTT.

In this sample, this clonotype turned up many times. The rearrangement links TRBV12-3 or TRBV12-4 to TRBJ2-1; D gene uncertain. The CDR3 has 14 residues. The V gene lost 4 bases and the J gene lost 0 bases, with 7 bases spanning the gap. The CDR3 DNA follows: TGTGCCAGCAGTTCGTACAGCTCCTACAATGAGCAGTTCTTC. Protein sequence: CASSSYSSYNEQFF.

This clonotype came up a few times. This rearrangement joins TRBV7-2 to TRBJ1-2, with TRBD1 identical over 9 bases. The CDR3 runs 14 residues. After removal of 3 bases from V and 6 bases from J, the junction contained 5 bases not matched to a gene. The germline V gene has CDR1 SGHTA and CDR2 FQGNSA. CDR3 loop: CASSFFGQGNGYTF. CDR3 coding DNA: TGTGCCAGCAGCTTTTTCGGACAGGGGAATGGCTACACCTTC.

This clonotype was seen repeatedly, ten times or more. The gene calls are TRBV4-2 and TRBJ2-1; D gene uncertain. Germline V gene data show CDR1 as LGHNA and CDR2 as YNFKEQ. The CDR3 contains 14 residues. V was clipped by 0 bases and J by 3 bases, with 6 bases between them. The CDR3 sequence is CASSQERYYNEQFF. DNA of the CDR3: TGTGCCAGCAGCCAAGAAAGGTACTACAATGAGCAGTTCTTC.

J is TRBJ2-7 and V is TRBV3-1; possibly TRBD2 for D (5 bases). Deletions cut 0 bases from V and 7 bases from J, with 19 bases between. Germline V gene sequence: CDR1 LGHDT, CDR2 YNNKEL (reference sequence). The CDR3 loop spans 16 amino acids. Here the CDR3 DNA reads TGTGCCAGCAGCCAAGATACTAGGCGATTGGTCAATGAGCAGTACTTC. Protein sequence: CASSQDTRRLVNEQYF.